These 10 T cell receptor beta chains originate from one sample sequenced in a study of blood T cells in healthy people across ages. It was with a sample-barcoded 5' primer and a J-beta primer mix that a second PCR of about 7 to 12 cycles was run. Each CDR3 protein is one row after TCRdb ran MiXCR on the 5' RACE reads. The data hold approximately 810,000 distinct CDR3 sequences, with roughly 34% observed a single time. The sample comprised blood. The receptor source for this set is a young man in good health.

The sample holds a few counts of this clonotype. V usage is TRBV20-1 and J usage is TRBJ2-1; 10 nucleotides align to TRBD2. V shed 5 bases and J 6 bases; nucleotides not matched to a gene: 7. The CDR3 is 14 amino acids. Germline CDR1 reads DFQATT; CDR2 reads SNEGSKA (reference sequence). This CDR3 is CSASRAGGRNEQFF. The CDR3 region has the DNA TGCAGTGCTTCCCGAGCGGGGGGGCGCAATGAGCAGTTCTTC.

The rearrangement links TRBV6-1 to TRBJ2-7; D is perhaps TRBD2 (5 bases). The CDR3 sequence is 13 residues long. The germline V gene has CDR1 MNHNS and CDR2 SASEGT. The CDR3 nucleotides read TGTGCAACCGGTTCGGGGAGTTCCTACGAGCAGTACTTC. Residues: CATGSGSSYEQYF.

This clonotype has more than one count but fewer than ten. This sequence joins TRBV4-3 and TRBJ2-7, with 7 positions matching TRBD1. With V trimmed by 0 bases and J by 7 bases, 12 bases remained unmatched. Germline V gene sequence: CDR1 LGHNA, CDR2 YSLEER. CDR3 length: 16 amino acids. This chain's CDR3 is CASSQELGQSYNEQYF. The CDR3 DNA sequence: TGCGCCAGCAGCCAAGAATTGGGACAGTCCTACAATGAGCAGTACTTC.

This clonotype has ten or more counts. The gene calls are TRBV20-1 and TRBJ2-3; 8 bases fit TRBD1. Germline loops: CDR1 DFQATT, CDR2 SNEGSKA (reference sequence). V dropped 1 base and J dropped 0; count of bases not matched to a gene: 9. The CDR3 runs 17 residues. CDR3 sequence (DNA): TGCAGTGCTAGAGGCTTACGAAGGGACAGGAGCACAGATACGCAGTATTTT. Translating it yields CSARGLRRDRSTDTQYF.

The chain has TRBV27 and TRBJ1-4; D possibly corresponds to TRBD1 (6 bases). This CDR3 comprises 16 residues. The V gene's germline CDR1 is MNHEY and CDR2 SMNVEV (reference sequence). The V and J ends lost 3 bases and 5 bases respectively, with 16 bases between them. In DNA form, the CDR3 reads TGTGCCAGCAGTTTCGCGGGACACGTACGGAATGAAAAACTGTTTTTT. Amino acid sequence: CASSFAGHVRNEKLFF.

This chain uses TRBV5-1 with TRBJ1-1; D ambiguous. The CDR3 length is 14 residues. With 0 bases removed from V and 4 bases from J, the gap between germline ends came to 10 bases. Germline V gene data show CDR1 as SGHRS and CDR2 as YFSETQ. CDR3 sequence (DNA): TGCGCCAGCAGCTTGGCGGGAGGGTTCACTGAAGCTTTCTTT. The encoded protein is CASSLAGGFTEAFF.

This clonotype occurred many times. The chain has TRBV20-1 and TRBJ2-1, with 12 nucleotides matching TRBD2. Germline-derived CDR1 and CDR2 are DFQATT and SNEGSKA (reference sequence). The CDR3 runs 15 residues. The trim removed 6 bases at V and 11 bases at J, leaving 14 bases unmatched. Here the CDR3 reads CSAGAGLAGGVQQFF. Here the CDR3 DNA reads TGCAGTGCCGGTGCGGGACTAGCGGGTGGTGTTCAGCAGTTCTTC.

The sample holds many counts of this clonotype. The chain is built from TRBV7-9 and TRBJ2-3, with D perhaps TRBD2 (5 bases). The CDR3 sequence is 15 residues long. V shed 5 bases and J shed 5 bases, with 17 bases lying between them. In germline, CDR1 is SEHNR, CDR2 FQNEAQ (reference sequence). In nucleotides, the CDR3 is TGTGCCAGCAGCCCTCGGGGTCTGGAAGGAGATACGCAGTATTTT. Its translation: CASSPRGLEGDTQYF.

The chain has TRBV7-9 and TRBJ1-5; TRBD1 aligns across 9 bases. The CDR3 sequence is 19 residues long. Germline values: CDR1 SEHNR, CDR2 FQNEAQ (reference sequence). The J segment lost 0 bases and the V segment lost 5 bases, leaving 14 bases of the junction unmatched. In DNA, the CDR3 is TGTGCCAGCAGCAAAACCGGGACAGGGACCCTTTATAGCAATCAGCCCCAGCATTTT. It translates to CASSKTGTGTLYSNQPQHF.

The J gene is TRBJ2-7, the V gene TRBV6-4; D tentatively fits TRBD1 or TRBD2 (5 bases each). V was pared by 3 bases and J by 7 bases, with 13 bases between. Germline V gene lookup returns CDR1 MRHNA and CDR2 SNTAGT. The CDR3 runs 13 residues. The DNA of the CDR3 is TGTGCCAGCAGTGAGGGACCAACGGGGGAGCAGTACTTC. Its translation: CASSEGPTGEQYF.